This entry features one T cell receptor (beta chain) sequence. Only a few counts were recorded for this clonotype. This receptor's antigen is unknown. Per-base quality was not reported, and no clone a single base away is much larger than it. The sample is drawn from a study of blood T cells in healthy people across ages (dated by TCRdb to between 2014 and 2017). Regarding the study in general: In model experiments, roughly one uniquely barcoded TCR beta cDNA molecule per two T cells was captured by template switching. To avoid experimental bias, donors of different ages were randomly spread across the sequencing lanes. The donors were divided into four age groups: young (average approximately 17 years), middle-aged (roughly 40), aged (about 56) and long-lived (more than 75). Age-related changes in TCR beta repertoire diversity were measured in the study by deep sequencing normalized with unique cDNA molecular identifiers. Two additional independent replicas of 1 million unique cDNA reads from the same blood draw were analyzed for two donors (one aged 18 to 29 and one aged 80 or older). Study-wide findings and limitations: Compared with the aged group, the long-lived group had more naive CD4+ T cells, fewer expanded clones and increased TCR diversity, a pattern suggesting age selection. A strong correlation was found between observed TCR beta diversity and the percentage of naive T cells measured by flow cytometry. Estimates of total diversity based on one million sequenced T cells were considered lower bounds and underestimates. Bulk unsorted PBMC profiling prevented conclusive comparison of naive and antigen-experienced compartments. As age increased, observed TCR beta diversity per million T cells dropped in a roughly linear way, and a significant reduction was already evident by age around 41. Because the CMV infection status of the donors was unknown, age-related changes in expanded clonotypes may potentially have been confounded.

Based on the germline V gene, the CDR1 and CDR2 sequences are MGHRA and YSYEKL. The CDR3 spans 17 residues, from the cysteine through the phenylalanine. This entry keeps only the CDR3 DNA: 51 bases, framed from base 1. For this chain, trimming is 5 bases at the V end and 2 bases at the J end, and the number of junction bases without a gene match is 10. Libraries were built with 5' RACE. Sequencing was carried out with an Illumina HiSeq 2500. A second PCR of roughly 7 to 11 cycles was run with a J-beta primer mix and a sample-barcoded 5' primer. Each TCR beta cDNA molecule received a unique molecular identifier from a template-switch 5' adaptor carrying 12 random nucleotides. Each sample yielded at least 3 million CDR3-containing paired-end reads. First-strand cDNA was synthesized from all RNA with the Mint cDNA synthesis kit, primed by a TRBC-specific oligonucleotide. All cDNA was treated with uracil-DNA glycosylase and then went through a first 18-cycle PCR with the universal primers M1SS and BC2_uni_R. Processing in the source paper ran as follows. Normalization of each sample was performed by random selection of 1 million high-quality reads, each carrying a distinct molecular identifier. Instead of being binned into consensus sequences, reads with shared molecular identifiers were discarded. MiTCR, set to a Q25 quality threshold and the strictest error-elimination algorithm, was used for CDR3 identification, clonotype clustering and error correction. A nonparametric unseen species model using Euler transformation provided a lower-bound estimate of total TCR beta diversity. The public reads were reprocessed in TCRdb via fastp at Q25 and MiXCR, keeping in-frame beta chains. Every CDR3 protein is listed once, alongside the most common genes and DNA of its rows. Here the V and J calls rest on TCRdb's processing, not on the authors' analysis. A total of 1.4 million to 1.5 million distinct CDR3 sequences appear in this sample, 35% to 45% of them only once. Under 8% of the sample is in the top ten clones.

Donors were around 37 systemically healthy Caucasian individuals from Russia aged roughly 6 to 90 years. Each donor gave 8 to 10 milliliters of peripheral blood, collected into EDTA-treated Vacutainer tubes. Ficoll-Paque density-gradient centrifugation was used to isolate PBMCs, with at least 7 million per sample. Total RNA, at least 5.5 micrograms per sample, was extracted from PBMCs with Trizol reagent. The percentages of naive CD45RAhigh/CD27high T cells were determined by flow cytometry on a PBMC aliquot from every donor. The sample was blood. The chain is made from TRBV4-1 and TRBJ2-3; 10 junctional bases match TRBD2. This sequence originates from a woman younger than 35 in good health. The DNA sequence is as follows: TGCGCCAGCAGCGGGCAGCGGGAGGGTTACCCCACAGATACGCAGTATTTT. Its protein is CASSGQREGYPTDTQYF.